A selection of T cell receptor beta chains follows, all from one sample in a study of shared clonotypes between healthy human individuals. Sequenced by immunoSEQ multiplex PCR; TCRdb stores in-frame clones only, minus some. Of over a million clones in the sample, 78% were seen once. Sequenced material: memory CD4+ T cells from PBMCs. The receptors originated from a man between 18 and 29 years old in good health. Some clones in this sample may be carry-over from other donors' samples. CDR3s include the opening cysteine and the closing phenylalanine or tryptophan. A D gene is named only where the DNA matches it firmly. Some rows mark clone size as missing; the rest say once, few, many or name a class of expanded clone.

>.|TRBJ2-1|.|TRBV15
TGTGCCACCAGCAGGACAGCCTCCTACAATGAGCAGTTCTTC
CATSRTASYNEQFF
>.|TRBJ1-5|.|TRBV27
TGTGCCAGCAGGTTCCTGGTGGGGGAACAGCCCCAGCATTTT
CASRFLVGEQPQHF
>.|TRBJ2-1|TRBD1|TRBV19
TGTGCCAGTAGTATGGGACAGAAGTACAATGAGCAGTTCTTC
CASSMGQKYNEQFF
>.|TRBJ1-3|.|TRBV7-8
TGTGCCAGCAGCTTAGTGTTTAGGAGCTCTGGAAACACCATATATTTT
CASSLVFRSSGNTIYF
>.|TRBJ2-5|TRBD2|TRBV2
TGTGCCAGCAGGCGGACTAGAGAAGAGACCCAGTACTTC
CASRRTREETQYF
>.|TRBJ2-7|.|TRBV21-1
TGTGCCAGCCGACATAACAGGGACCCCCTAGACGAGCAGTACTTC
CASRHNRDPLDEQYF
>.|TRBJ1-4|TRBD1|TRBV6-5
TGTGCCAGCAGTTACCTGACAGGGGGGCAAGAAAAACTGTTTTTT
CASSYLTGGQEKLFF
>once|TRBJ1-2|TRBD1|TRBV6-4
TGTGCCACCAATAATCAGGGGGACTCGGGCTATGGCTACACCTTC
CATNNQGDSGYGYTF
>.|TRBJ2-3|TRBD2|TRBV27
TGTGCCAGCAGACTAGACCTAGCGGGAGGGCCGGGAGATACGCAGTATTTT
CASRLDLAGGPGDTQYF
>.|TRBJ2-3|TRBD1|TRBV28
TGTGCCAGCAGTTTAGGAACGGGGAGTCGGACAGGGATTCAGTATTTT
CASSLGTGSRTGIQYF
>many|TRBJ2-6|.|TRBV9
TGTGCCAGCAGCGGGCTGCTCTGGGCCAACGTCCTGACTTTC
CASSGLLWANVLTF
>.|TRBJ1-2|.|TRBV5-1
TGCGCCAGCAGCTCCTTGACTGATAACTATGGCTACACCTTC
CASSSLTDNYGYTF
>.|TRBJ2-7|.|TRBV7-8
TGTGCCAGCAGCTACCGAGGTCGCGGGAATTCCTACGAGCAGTACTTC
CASSYRGRGNSYEQYF
>.|TRBJ1-1|TRBD1|TRBV14
TGTGCCAGCAGCTACCAGGGGGGGGGCACTGAAGCTTTCTTT
CASSYQGGGTEAFF
>.|TRBJ1-2|TRBD1|TRBV6-1
TGTGCCAGCAGAGCCGGACAGGGTGCCTTTGGCTACACCTTC
CASRAGQGAFGYTF
>once|TRBJ2-7|.|TRBV18
TGTGCCAGCTCAAAGGAAGCCGGTTCCTACGAGCAGTACTTC
CASSKEAGSYEQYF
>.|TRBJ1-5|.|TRBV7-2
TGTGCCAGCAGCCCACAGGGCAATCAGCCCCAGCATTTT
CASSPQGNQPQHF
>.|TRBJ1-2|.|TRBV2
TGTGCCAGCAGTGAAGCGGGGAGCTATGGCTACACCTTC
CASSEAGSYGYTF
>.|TRBJ1-5|TRBD1|TRBV7-2
TGTGCCAGCAGCATTGGAGGGACAGGTGAGAATCAGCCCCAGCATTTT
CASSIGGTGENQPQHF
>many|TRBJ1-2|.|TRBV5-4
TGTGCCAGCAGCTTGGAAACCTATGGCTACACCTTC
CASSLETYGYTF
>many|TRBJ2-4|.|TRBV6-1
TGTGCCAGCAGTGAATTGGGACTCGGCGTTCAGTACTTC
CASSELGLGVQYF
>.|TRBJ2-3|.|TRBV27
TGTGCCAGCAGCCCTGGACTACCTAGCACAGATACGCAGTATTTT
CASSPGLPSTDTQYF
>.|TRBJ2-1|TRBD2|TRBV5-4
TGTGCCAGCAGCTTGGATAGCGGGAATTACAATGAGCAGTTCTTC
CASSLDSGNYNEQFF
>.|TRBJ1-3|.|TRBV5-5
TGTGCCAGCAGCTTGATCGGAAAAGCTTCTGGAAACACCATATATTTT
CASSLIGKASGNTIYF
>.|TRBJ2-7|.|TRBV4-1
TGCGCCAGCAGCCACGCTTCGGCGGGCGGGTATACCTACGAGCAGTACTTC
CASSHASAGGYTYEQYF
>.|TRBJ2-7|.|TRBV28
TGTGCCAGCAATACCAACCACCGGGGGAACGAGCAGTACTTC
CASNTNHRGNEQYF
>once|TRBJ2-1|TRBD1|TRBV7-8
TGTGCCAGCAGCCCTTGGACAGGTCACAATGAGCAGTTCTTC
CASSPWTGHNEQFF
>.|TRBJ1-4|TRBD1|TRBV28
TGTGCCAGCAGTTTATGGCAATCAGGGGGTGAAAAACTGTTTTTT
CASSLWQSGGEKLFF
>many|TRBJ1-5|.|TRBV28
TGTGCCAGCAGCCTAGGCGGACAGATTCAAAGGGCCCAGCATTTT
CASSLGGQIQRAQHF
>.|TRBJ2-2|.|TRBV11-2
TGTGCCAGCAGCTCCTCGGTCCCTAATACCGGGGAGCTGTTTTTT
CASSSSVPNTGELFF
>.|TRBJ2-2|TRBD2|TRBV2
TGTGCCAGCAGTGTGGGCCTAGCGGGAGAGGGCGGGGAGCTGTTTTTT
CASSVGLAGEGGELFF
>.|TRBJ1-2|.|TRBV5-6
TGTGCCAGCAGCTTAGGACAACAACAGGGTGGCTACACCTTC
CASSLGQQQGGYTF
>.|TRBJ2-7|TRBD1|TRBV6-1
TGTGCCAGCAGTGCTAGACAGGGGGAGGCCCACGAGCAGTACTTC
CASSARQGEAHEQYF
>.|TRBJ2-7|TRBD2|TRBV4-1
TGCGCCAGCAGCCAAGGTACTAGCGGGAGGGGAACGAACTACGAGCAGTACTTC
CASSQGTSGRGTNYEQYF
>once|TRBJ1-3|.|TRBV2
TGTGCCAGCGGCCGCGATTCTGGAAACACCATATATTTT
CASGRDSGNTIYF
>few|TRBJ2-7|.|TRBV7-8
TGTGCCAGCAGCTTTTACAGCTACTACGAGCAGTACTTC
CASSFYSYYEQYF
>.|TRBJ2-3|.|TRBV5-1
TGCGCCAGCAAACCAGGCCGGATGGTAGGAGATACGCAGTATTTT
CASKPGRMVGDTQYF
>.|TRBJ2-1|.|TRBV6-1
TGTGCCACAAGTCCGGGCCCCGGGTACAATGAGCAGTTCTTC
CATSPGPGYNEQFF